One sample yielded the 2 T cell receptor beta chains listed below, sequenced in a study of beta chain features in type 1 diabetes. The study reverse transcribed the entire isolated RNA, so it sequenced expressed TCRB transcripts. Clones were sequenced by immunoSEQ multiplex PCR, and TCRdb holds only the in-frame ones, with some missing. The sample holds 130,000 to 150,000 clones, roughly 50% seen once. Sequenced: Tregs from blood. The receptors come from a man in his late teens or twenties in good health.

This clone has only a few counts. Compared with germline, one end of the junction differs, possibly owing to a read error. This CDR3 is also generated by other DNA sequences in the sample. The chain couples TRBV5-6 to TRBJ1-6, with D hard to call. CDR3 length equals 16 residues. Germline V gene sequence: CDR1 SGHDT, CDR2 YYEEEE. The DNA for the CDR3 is TGTGCCAGCAGCTTGTTCTACAGCTCCTATAATTCCCCCCTCCACTTT. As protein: CASSLFYSSYNSPLHF.

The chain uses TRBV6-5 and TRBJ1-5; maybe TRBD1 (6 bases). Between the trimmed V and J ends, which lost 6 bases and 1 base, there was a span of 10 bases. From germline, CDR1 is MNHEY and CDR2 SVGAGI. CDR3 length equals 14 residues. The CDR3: CASSRGQSNQPQHF. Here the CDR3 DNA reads TGTGCCAGCAGCCGAGGACAGAGCAATCAGCCCCAGCATTTT.